One T cell receptor (beta chain) is described in this entry. What it recognizes is unknown. The data were produced by immunoSEQ multiplex PCR, yet TCRdb's version contains in-frame clones alone and is incomplete. The sample includes under 60,000 clones, roughly 77% of them seen just once. These data are taken from a study of vaccination effects on CD4 cells after COVID-19. The germline V gene encodes CDR1 SGHTA and CDR2 FQGNSA. Trimming took off 3 bases at V and 4 bases at J, with 18 bases between the two ends. The CDR3 loop spans 17 amino acids. With the ViraFEST assay, the study expanded antigen-specific CD4+ T cells using viral peptide pools, then sequenced them. Culture lasted over 9 days before CD4+ T cell isolation. According to PCR results, the person was infected with SARS-CoV-2 between March and December 2020.

Specimen: CD4+ T cells from PBMCs cultured with HIV peptides, collected before COVID-19 vaccination. Subset noted: HIV-1 Nef peptide pool negative control/reference culture. V is TRBV7-2 and J is TRBJ2-2, with TRBD2 as a possible D gene (6 bases). The TCR was taken from a human donor who had a prior SARS-CoV-2 infection. The CDR3 DNA follows: TGTGCCAGCAGCTTCACGGGTGGGGGGTCGGGCACCGGGGAGCTGTTTTTT. Translated: CASSFTGGGSGTGELFF.